This TCR beta chain was sequenced for a study of OX40 agonist ivuxolimab in advanced cancers. Background on the study: The patients got ivuxolimab, which is an agonistic anti-OX40 (CD134) antibody.

Baseline, cycle 4 day 1, and cycle 7 day 1 were the blood sampling points. Findings of the study overall: Some patients who did not respond also had low normalized T-cell clonal expansion.

As to this clone: Its antigen remains unknown.

V trimming: 5 bases; J trimming: 0 bases; junction bases outside the gene matches: 5. CDR1 is SGHTA, CDR2 FQGNSA, per germline. The CDR3 covers 15 residues. Some clones are missing from TCRdb's copy, which holds only in-frame ones; the method was immunoSEQ multiplex PCR. The sample includes more than 65,000 clones, approximately 89% of them seen just once. This chain connects TRBV7-2 to TRBJ2-7; 9 nucleotides line up with TRBD2. The specimen was CD4+ or CD8+ T cells sorted from blood, collected in a trial of the OX40 agonist ivuxolimab. The sequence came from an adult with an advanced solid tumor such as melanoma, head and neck, liver or kidney cancer. CDR3 in amino acids: CASSPVSGSSYEQYF. The CDR3 bases are TGTGCCAGCAGCCCAGTTAGCGGGAGCTCCTACGAGCAGTACTTC.